One T cell receptor beta chain is described in this entry. The antigen this receptor binds is unknown. No quality values exist for individual bases; no much larger clone is one base distant. The donors were healthy, HIV-negative adults who had no recently reported acute infections or vaccinations. Every donor was a Caucasian adult residing in Nashville, Tennessee, USA. CD4+ T cells were enriched by magnetic negative selection; naive cells were then positively selected on CD45RA, and the negative fraction formed the memory subset. Blood was obtained by leukapheresis, after which PBMCs were separated by Ficoll-Histopaque density gradient centrifugation and cryopreserved in liquid nitrogen vapor phase. Purity and quantity of every magnetically sorted T cell population were checked by analytical flow cytometry. From each sorted fraction, genomic DNA was isolated and quantified by UV absorbance on a Nanodrop 2000c.

Using the deep immunoSEQ assay, multiplex PCR amplified TCR CDR3 regions from genomic DNA. For each cell subset, the extracted genomic DNA was distributed evenly across all wells of several immunoSEQ 96-well plates, and each plate served as one replicate. For sorted subsets, roughly 0.2 ug genomic DNA, equal to 30,000 to 35,000 T cell genomes, was loaded into each replicate PCR. Purified libraries were quantified with a Qubit 3.0 fluorometer, sized on a Bioanalyzer 2100, and re-quantified with the KAPA Library Quantification kit. Every immunoSEQ 96-well plate was sequenced on a dedicated single-read 150-cycle Illumina NextSeq 550 flow cell. In the original analysis: Because only junctional sequences without quality scores were contained in the immunoSEQ output, filtering matching that applied to full-length reads could not be performed. Sequences were annotated with PyIR, a Python wrapper for IgBLAST v1.9, and V/J genes and CDR3 were assigned using IMGT germline references. Reads were removed for weak V/J assignments (E-value above 1e-6), missing CDR3, stop codons, out-of-frame junctions, or ambiguous translated residues. V3J clonotypes were defined as sequences sharing the same inferred V gene, J gene, and CDR3 amino acid sequence. Percentage overlap between repertoires was computed as shared unique clonotypes divided by the size of the smaller repertoire. Repertoire richness was assessed with RTK rarefaction, the Chao1 estimator, and Recon v2.1 estimates of unobserved clonotypes. For all TCRbeta clonotypes obtained by the gDNA method from a few donors, generation probabilities were computed with OLGA. TCRdb retrieved this table from immuneACCESS and kept in-frame rearrangements only. Not all clones are present; in checked studies, unresolved V genes account for under half, and no reason is known for the remainder. V and J calls and clone size are as listed in that table; D and trimming were resolved from the DNA. The sample has more than 2,000,000 clones on record, roughly nine tenths of them singletons. The ten largest clones add up to over 0.12% of the sample.

The sample is drawn from a study of shared clonotypes between healthy human individuals (dated by TCRdb to the early 2020s). About the investigation overall: The cohort comprised two women and a few men aged 18 to 49 years. For each donor, CD4 naive and CD4 memory were each run on three plates, CD8 naive on two plates, and CD8 memory on one plate. To estimate repertoire size and how much clonotypes are shared between individuals, the study performed deep sequencing of blood TCR repertoires from five healthy adults. To increase sequencing depth and limit assay-specific biases, different laboratories used diverse techniques to prepare libraries and sequence TCR repertoires. Leukapheresis yielded between about 0.9 and 9 billion PBMCs per donor. Broad study findings and their caveats: Larger estimated clonotype richness was generally found for naive subsets than for memory subsets. Because the study included only a small number of donors, the genetic and exposure-history diversity represented was limited. Sharing across several donors was observed for approximately 5% of naive CD4, 3.5% of naive CD8, around 2.5% of memory CD4, and roughly 0.4% of memory CD8 clonotypes. Even with the large sequencing depth, rarefaction of the sorted-subset datasets indicated that sequencing was incomplete. Sampling was limited to blood, and TCR repertoires in tissue likely differ from TCR repertoires in blood. Compared with non-shared clonotypes, clonotypes shared by all four sorted-subset donors had higher generation probabilities. Pairwise subsampling indicated that sequencing depth was expected to affect the degree of clonotype sharing among donors.

The sample comprised naive CD4+ T cells sorted from blood. The cell subset or site label for this specimen denotes: CD45RA+ positively selected. This TCR was recovered from a man in his late teens or twenties in good health.

This receptor has the CDR3 CAWFSKGDGEKLFF. The nucleotides read TGTGCCTGGTTCTCTAAGGGGGACGGCGAAAAACTGTTTTTT. The receptor chain draws on TRBV30 and TRBJ1-4; the D gene is perhaps TRBD1, from 6 matching bases. The CDR3, from cysteine to phenylalanine, totals 14 residues. Only the CDR3 region is kept as DNA, spanning 42 bases read in frame from base 1. V loses 5 bases, J loses 8 bases, and the germline ends lie 18 bases apart. CDR1 and CDR2 (GTSNPN, SVGIG) derive from the germline V gene (reference sequence).